These T cell receptor beta chains were read from a single sample in a study of T-cell memory formation after mild COVID-19. TCRdb ran MiXCR on the 5' RACE reads and lists one entry per CDR3 protein. The sample contains about 140,000 distinct CDR3 sequences, roughly 13% of which appear only once. Sequenced sample: PBMCs or a T cell subset sorted from them (not recorded which). These TCRs come from an adult woman who had mild COVID-19 (a few samples of this study predate the infection). Cell type and time point are not known. CDR3s include the opening cysteine and the closing phenylalanine or tryptophan. Each record gives: clone size, J gene, V gene, D gene, CDR3 protein, CDR3 DNA. D genes are given only for firm matches. Not every row has a clone size; where given, it reads once, few, many or a size class.

few TRBJ1-1 TRBV7-9 TRBD1 CASSLDRDRGTEAFF TGTGCCAGCAGCTTAGACCGGGACAGGGGAACTGAAGCTTTCTTT
few TRBJ1-1 TRBV20-1 . CSASNSGHLNTEAFF TGCAGTGCTAGTAACTCGGGACACCTGAACACTGAAGCTTTCTTT
few TRBJ2-1 TRBV6-5 . CASSYSVAGTYNEQFF TGTGCCAGCAGTTACTCGGTGGCGGGAACCTACAATGAGCAGTTCTTC
few TRBJ2-7 TRBV5-1 TRBD2 CASSSAPGTSGYEQYF TGCGCCAGCAGCTCCGCACCCGGGACTAGCGGCTACGAGCAGTACTTC
few TRBJ2-1 TRBV11-1 TRBD2 CASSSPSGTRGTWEQFF TGTGCCAGCAGCTCCCCCTCCGGGACTAGGGGGACTTGGGAGCAGTTCTTC
few TRBJ2-3 TRBV5-1 TRBD2 CASSSAGRTGDTQYF TGCGCCAGCAGCTCGGCCGGGAGGACGGGGGATACGCAGTATTTT
many TRBJ2-7 TRBV11-2 . CASSFGGIGYEQYF TGTGCCAGCAGCTTTGGGGGTATAGGCTACGAGCAGTACTTC
many TRBJ2-5 TRBV20-1 TRBD2 CSARPLAGGLKTQYF TGCAGTGCTAGACCTCTAGCGGGGGGGCTGAAGACCCAGTACTTC
many TRBJ2-1 TRBV7-9 TRBD2 CASSSPLAELEDEQFF TGTGCCAGCAGCTCCCCCCTAGCGGAGCTTGAGGATGAGCAGTTCTTC
few TRBJ2-1 TRBV4-3 . CASSQEKLGGYEQFF TGCGCCAGCAGCCAAGAAAAGCTGGGTGGCTATGAGCAGTTCTTC
. TRBJ1-5 TRBV12-3/TRBV12-4 . CASSPQGISNQPQHF TGTGCCAGCAGTCCCCAGGGGATTAGCAATCAGCCCCAGCATTTT